This T cell receptor (beta chain) derives from a study of OX40 agonist ivuxolimab in advanced cancers. Sequencing was performed with immunoSEQ multiplex PCR; in TCRdb, only in-frame clones are kept and a portion is missing. Among about 53,000 clones listed, approximately 84% were seen once. Trimming removed 1 base at V and 4 bases at J, with 8 bases between. The germline V gene encodes CDR1 SQVTM and CDR2 ANQGSEA. CDR3 length: 13 residues. The material was CD4+ or CD8+ T cells sorted from blood, obtained in a trial of the OX40 agonist ivuxolimab. The TCR originated in an adult with an advanced solid tumor such as melanoma, head and neck, liver or kidney cancer. This rearrangement joins TRBV29-1 to TRBJ2-1; D gene uncertain. The CDR3 loop reads CSVEGVLYNEQFF. The CDR3, as DNA: TGCAGCGTTGAAGGGGTACTATACAATGAGCAGTTCTTC.